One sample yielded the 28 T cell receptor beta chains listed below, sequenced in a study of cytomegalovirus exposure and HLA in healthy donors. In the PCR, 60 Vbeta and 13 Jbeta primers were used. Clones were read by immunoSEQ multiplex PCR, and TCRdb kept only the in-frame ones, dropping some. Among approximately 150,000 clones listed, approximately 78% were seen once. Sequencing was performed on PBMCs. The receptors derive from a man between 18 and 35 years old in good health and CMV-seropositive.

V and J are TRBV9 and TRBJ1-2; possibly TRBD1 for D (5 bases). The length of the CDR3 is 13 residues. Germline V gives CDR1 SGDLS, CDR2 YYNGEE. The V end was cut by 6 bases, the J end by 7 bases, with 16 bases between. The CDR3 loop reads CASTPGGYSGYTF. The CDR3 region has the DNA TGTGCCAGCACCCCCGGGGGGTATTCTGGCTACACCTTC.

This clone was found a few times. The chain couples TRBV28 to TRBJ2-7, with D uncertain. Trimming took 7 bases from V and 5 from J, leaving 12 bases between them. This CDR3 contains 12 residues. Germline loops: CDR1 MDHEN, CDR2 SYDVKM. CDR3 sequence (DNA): TGTGCCAGCAAGGTTAGCCCCCACGAGCAGTACTTC. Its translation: CASKVSPHEQYF.

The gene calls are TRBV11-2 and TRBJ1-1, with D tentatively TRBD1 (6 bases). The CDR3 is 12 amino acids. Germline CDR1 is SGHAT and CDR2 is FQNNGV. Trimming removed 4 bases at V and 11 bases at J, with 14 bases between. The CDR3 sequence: CASSSMEGGAFF. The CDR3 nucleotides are TGTGCCAGCAGCTCGATGGAGGGGGGGGCTTTCTTT.

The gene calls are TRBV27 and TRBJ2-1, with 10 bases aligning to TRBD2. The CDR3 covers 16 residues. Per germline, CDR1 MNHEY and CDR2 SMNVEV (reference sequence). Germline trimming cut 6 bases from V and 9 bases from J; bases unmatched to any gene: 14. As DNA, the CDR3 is TGTGCCAGCAGCCCCCTCACGGGGCTAGCGGGAGCTGAGCAGTTCTTC. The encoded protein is CASSPLTGLAGAEQFF.

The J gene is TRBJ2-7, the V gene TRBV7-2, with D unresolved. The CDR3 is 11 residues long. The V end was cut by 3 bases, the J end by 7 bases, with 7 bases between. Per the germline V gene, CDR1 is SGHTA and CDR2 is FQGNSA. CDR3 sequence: CASSFSREQYF. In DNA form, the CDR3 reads TGTGCCAGCAGCTTTTCTCGGGAGCAGTACTTC.

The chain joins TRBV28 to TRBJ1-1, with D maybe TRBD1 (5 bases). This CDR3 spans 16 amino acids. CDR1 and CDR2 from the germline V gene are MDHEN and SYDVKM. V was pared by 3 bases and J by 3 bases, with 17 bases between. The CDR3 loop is CASSFYRGGKDTEAFF. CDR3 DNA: TGTGCCAGCAGTTTTTATCGCGGGGGTAAGGACACTGAAGCTTTCTTT. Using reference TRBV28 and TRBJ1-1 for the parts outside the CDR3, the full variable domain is DVKVTQSSRYLVKRTGEKVFLECVQDMDHENMFWYRQDPGLGLRLIYFSYDVKMKEKGDIPEGYSVSREKKERFSLILESASTNQTSMYLCASSFYRGGKDTEAFFGQGTRLTVV.

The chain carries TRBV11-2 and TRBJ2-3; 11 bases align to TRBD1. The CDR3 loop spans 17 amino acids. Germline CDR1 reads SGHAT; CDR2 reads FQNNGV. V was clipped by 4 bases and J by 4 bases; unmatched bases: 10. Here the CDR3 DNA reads TGTGCCAGCAGCTCGAATAGACCGGGACAGGGGGCAGATACGCAGTATTTT. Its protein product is CASSSNRPGQGADTQYF.

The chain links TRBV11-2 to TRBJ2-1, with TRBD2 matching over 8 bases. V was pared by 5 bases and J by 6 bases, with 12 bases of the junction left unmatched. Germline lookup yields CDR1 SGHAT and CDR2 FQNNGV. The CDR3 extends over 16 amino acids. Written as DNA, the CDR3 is TGTGCCAGCAGCCCCAGAGCGGGAGCGCTTAGCAATGAGCAGTTCTTC. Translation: CASSPRAGALSNEQFF.

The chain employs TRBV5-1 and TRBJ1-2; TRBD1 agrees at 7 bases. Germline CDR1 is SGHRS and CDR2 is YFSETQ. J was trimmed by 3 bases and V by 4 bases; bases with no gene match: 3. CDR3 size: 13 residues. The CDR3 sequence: CASSPGQDYGYTF. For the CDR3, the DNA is TGCGCCAGCAGCCCTGGACAGGACTATGGCTACACCTTC.

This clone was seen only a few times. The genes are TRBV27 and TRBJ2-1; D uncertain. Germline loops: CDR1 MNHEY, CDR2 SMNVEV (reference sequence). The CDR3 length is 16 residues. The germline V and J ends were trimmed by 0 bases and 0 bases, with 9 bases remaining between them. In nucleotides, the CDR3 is TGTGCCAGCAGTTTATCACATTCTTACTCCTACAATGAGCAGTTCTTC. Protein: CASSLSHSYSYNEQFF.

The CDR3 spells CASIDRGSYNEQFF. CDR3 in DNA: TGTGCCAGCATCGACAGGGGTTCCTACAATGAGCAGTTCTTC. The rearrangement joins TRBV28 to TRBJ2-1, with 8 bases identical to TRBD1. Germline loops: CDR1 MDHEN, CDR2 SYDVKM. CDR3 length: 14 amino acids. V trimming: 7 bases; J trimming: 1 base; junction bases outside the gene matches: 3.

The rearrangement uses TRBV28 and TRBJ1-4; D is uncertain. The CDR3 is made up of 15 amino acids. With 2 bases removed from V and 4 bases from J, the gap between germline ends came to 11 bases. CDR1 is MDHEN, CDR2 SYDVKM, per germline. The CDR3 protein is CASSLGPNLNEKLFF. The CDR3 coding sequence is TGTGCCAGCAGTTTAGGGCCTAACCTTAATGAAAAACTGTTTTTT.

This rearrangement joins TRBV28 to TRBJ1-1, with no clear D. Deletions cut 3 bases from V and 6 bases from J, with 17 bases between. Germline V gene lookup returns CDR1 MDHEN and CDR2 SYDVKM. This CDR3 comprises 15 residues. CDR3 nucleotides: TGTGCCAGCAGTTTCGTTCCAGGCCTAAATTCTGAAGCTTTCTTT. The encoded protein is CASSFVPGLNSEAFF.

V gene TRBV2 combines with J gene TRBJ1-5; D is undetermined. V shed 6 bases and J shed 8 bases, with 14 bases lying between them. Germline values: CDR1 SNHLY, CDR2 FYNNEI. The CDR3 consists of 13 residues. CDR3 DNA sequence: TGTGCCAGCAGCCGGGGTCCTAAAGAGCCCCAGCATTTT. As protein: CASSRGPKEPQHF.

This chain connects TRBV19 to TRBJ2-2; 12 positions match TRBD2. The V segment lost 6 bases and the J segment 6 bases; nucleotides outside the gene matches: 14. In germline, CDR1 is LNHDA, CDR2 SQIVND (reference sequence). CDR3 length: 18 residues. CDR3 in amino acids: CASRASGRASPGAGELFF. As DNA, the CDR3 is TGTGCCAGTAGGGCTAGCGGGAGGGCCTCCCCCGGCGCCGGGGAGCTGTTTTTT. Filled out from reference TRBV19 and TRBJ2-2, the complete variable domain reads DGGITQSPKYLFRKEGQNVTLSCEQNLNHDAMYWYRQDPGQGLRLIYYSQIVNDFQKGDIAEGYSVSREKKESFPLTVTSAQKNPTAFYLCASRASGRASPGAGELFFGEGSRLTVL.

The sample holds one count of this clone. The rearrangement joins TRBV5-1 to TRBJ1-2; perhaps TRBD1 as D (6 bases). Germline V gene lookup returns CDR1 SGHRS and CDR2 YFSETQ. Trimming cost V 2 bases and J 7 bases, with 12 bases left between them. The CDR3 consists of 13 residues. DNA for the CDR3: TGCGCCAGCAGCTTAGAGGGGGTGAGTGGCTACACCTTC. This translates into CASSLEGVSGYTF.

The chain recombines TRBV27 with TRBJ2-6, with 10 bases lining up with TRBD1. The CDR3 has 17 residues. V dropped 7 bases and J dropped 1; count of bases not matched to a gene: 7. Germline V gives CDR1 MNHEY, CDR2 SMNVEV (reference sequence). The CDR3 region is CASTPGQGKSGANVLTF. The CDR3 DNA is TGTGCCAGCACCCCGGGACAGGGGAAATCTGGGGCCAACGTCCTGACTTTC.

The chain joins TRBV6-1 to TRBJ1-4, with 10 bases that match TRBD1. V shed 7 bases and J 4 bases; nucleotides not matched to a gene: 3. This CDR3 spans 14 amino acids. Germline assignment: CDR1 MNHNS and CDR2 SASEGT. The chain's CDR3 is CASIRDRGNEKLFF. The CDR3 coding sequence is TGTGCCAGCATCAGGGACAGGGGTAATGAAAAACTGTTTTTT.

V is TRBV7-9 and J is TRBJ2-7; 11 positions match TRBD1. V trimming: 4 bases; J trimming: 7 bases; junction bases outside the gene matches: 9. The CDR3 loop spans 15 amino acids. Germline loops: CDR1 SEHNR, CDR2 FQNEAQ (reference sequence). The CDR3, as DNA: TGTGCCAGCAGCTCCGGGGACAGGGGGAAGGTTGAGCAGTACTTC. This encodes CASSSGDRGKVEQYF.

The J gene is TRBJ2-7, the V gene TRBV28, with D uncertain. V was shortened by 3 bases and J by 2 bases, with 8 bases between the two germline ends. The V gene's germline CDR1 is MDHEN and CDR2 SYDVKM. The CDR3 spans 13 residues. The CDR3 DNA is TGTGCCAGCAGTTTTGTCTTTACCTACGAGCAGTACTTC. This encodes CASSFVFTYEQYF.

The chain's CDR3 is CAWSKGAYEQYF. The CDR3 bases are TGTGCCTGGTCAAAGGGGGCCTACGAGCAGTACTTC. This chain joins TRBV30 and TRBJ2-7; D may be TRBD1 (6 bases). The V gene's germline CDR1 is GTSNPN and CDR2 SVGIG (reference sequence). The CDR3 length is 12 residues. V was pared by 5 bases and J by 2 bases, with 10 bases between.

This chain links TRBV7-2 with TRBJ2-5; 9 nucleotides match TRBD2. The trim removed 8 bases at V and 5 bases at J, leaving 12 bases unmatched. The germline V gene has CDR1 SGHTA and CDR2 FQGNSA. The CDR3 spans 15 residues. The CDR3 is CASCPGTSPMETQYF. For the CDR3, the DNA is TGTGCCAGCTGCCCCGGGACTAGCCCCATGGAGACCCAGTACTTC. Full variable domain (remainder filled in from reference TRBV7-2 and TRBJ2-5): GAGVSQSPSNKVTEKGKDVELRCDPISGHTALYWYRQSLGQGLEFLIYFQGNSAPDKSGLPSDRFSAERTGGSVSTLTIQRTQQEDSAVYLCASCPGTSPMETQYFGPGTRLLVL.

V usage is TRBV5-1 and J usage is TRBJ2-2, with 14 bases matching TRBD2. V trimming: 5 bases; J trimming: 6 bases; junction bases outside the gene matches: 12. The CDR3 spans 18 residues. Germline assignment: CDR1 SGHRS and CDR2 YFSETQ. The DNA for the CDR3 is TGCGCCAGCAGGCCTGGGGGGACTAGCGGGAGACTCGCCGGGGAGCTGTTTTTT. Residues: CASRPGGTSGRLAGELFF. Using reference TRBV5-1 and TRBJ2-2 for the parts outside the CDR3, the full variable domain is KAGVTQTPRYLIKTRGQQVTLSCSPISGHRSVSWYQQTPGQGLQFLFEYFSETQRNKGNFPGRFSGRQFSNSRSEMNVSTLELGDSALYLCASRPGGTSGRLAGELFFGEGSRLTVL.

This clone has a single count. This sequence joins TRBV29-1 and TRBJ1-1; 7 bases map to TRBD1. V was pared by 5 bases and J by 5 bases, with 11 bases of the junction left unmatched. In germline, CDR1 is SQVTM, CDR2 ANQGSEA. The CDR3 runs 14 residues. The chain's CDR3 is CSVTSPDRVTEAFF. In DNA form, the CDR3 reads TGCAGCGTTACCTCACCCGACAGGGTGACTGAAGCTTTCTTT.

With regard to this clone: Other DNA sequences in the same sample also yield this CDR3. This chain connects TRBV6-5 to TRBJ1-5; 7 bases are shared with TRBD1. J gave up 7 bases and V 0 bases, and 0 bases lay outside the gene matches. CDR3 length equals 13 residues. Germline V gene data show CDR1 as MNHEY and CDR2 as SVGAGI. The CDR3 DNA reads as TGTGCCAGCAGTTACTCCAGGGGGCAGCCCCAGCATTTT. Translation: CASSYSRGQPQHF.

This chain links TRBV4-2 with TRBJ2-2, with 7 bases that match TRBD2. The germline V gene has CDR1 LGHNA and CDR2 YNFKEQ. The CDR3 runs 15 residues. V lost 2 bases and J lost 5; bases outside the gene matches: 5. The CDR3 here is CASSQIRGRTGELFF. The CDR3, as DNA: TGTGCCAGCAGCCAAATCCGCGGGAGAACCGGGGAGCTGTTTTTT.

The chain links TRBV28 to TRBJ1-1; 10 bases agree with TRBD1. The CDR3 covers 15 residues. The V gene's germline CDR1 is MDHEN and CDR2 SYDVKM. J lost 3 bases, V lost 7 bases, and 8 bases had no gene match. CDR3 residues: CASNGWTGGDTEAFF. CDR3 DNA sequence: TGTGCCAGCAACGGATGGACAGGGGGGGACACTGAAGCTTTCTTT.

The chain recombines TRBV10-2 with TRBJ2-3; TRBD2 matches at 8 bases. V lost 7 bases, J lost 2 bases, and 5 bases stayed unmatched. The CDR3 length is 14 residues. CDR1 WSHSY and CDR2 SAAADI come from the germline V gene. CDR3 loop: CASTVAGPTDTQYF. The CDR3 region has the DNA TGCGCCAGCACCGTAGCGGGGCCCACAGATACGCAGTATTTT.